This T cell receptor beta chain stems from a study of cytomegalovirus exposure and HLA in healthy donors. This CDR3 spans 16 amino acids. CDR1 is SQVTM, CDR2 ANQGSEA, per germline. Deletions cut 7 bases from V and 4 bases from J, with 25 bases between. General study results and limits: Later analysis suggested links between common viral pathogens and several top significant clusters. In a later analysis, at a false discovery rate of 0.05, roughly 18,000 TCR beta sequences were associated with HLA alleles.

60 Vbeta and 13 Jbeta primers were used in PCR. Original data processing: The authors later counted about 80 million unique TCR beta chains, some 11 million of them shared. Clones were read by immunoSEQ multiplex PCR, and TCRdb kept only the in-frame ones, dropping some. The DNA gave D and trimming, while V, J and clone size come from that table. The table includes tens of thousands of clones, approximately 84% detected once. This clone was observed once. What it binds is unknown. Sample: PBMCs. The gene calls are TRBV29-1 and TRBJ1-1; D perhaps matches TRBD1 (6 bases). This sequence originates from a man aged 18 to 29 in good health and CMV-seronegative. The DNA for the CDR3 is TGCAGCGCCTGGGGACGGGAGGGGGGATCCGGCACTGAAGCTTTCTTT. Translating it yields CSAWGREGGSGTEAFF.